Listed below are T cell receptor beta chains from one sample, sequenced in a study of blood T cells in healthy people across ages. Using its own MiXCR run on the 5' RACE reads, TCRdb lists one record per CDR3 protein. In the table there are fewer than 950,000 distinct CDR3 sequences, roughly 35% of which are singletons. The sequenced sample was blood. The receptors were gathered from a man between 18 and 35 years old in good health. Each CDR3 is given with its conserved first and last residue. The order of the fields is V gene, D gene, clone size, J gene, CDR3 protein, CDR3 DNA. The D gene is left open where the match is weak. The size entry is marked missing in some rows and otherwise reads once, few, many or a size class.

V gene: TRBV27; D gene: TRBD2; clone size: few; J gene: TRBJ2-2; CDR3 protein: CASSLTVAGVAGELFF; CDR3 DNA: TGTGCCAGCAGTTTAACGGTAGCGGGGGTGGCCGGGGAGCTGTTTTTT
V gene: TRBV20-1; D gene: -; clone size: few; J gene: TRBJ1-2; CDR3 protein: CSARTEAPNYGYTF; CDR3 DNA: TGCAGTGCGAGGACAGAGGCCCCAAACTATGGCTACACCTTC
V gene: TRBV10-3; D gene: TRBD1; clone size: many; J gene: TRBJ2-5; CDR3 protein: CAISENRGGETQYF; CDR3 DNA: TGTGCCATCAGTGAGAACAGGGGCGGGGAGACCCAGTACTTC
V gene: TRBV6-6; D gene: -; clone size: many; J gene: TRBJ2-3; CDR3 protein: CATALTTDTQYF; CDR3 DNA: TGTGCCACAGCCCTAACAACAGATACGCAGTATTTT
V gene: TRBV20-1; D gene: -; clone size: -; J gene: TRBJ2-1; CDR3 protein: CSARQPSGETQFF; CDR3 DNA: TGCAGTGCTAGGCAGCCGTCCGGGGAGACCCAGTTCTTC
V gene: TRBV5-1; D gene: -; clone size: few; J gene: TRBJ1-1; CDR3 protein: CASSLGGRGNTEAFF; CDR3 DNA: TGCGCCAGCAGCTTGGGGGGGCGCGGGAACACTGAAGCTTTCTTT
V gene: TRBV10-3; D gene: TRBD1; clone size: -; J gene: TRBJ2-7; CDR3 protein: CAISEAALGQVSSYERYF; CDR3 DNA: TGTGCCATCAGTGAGGCGGCTTTGGGACAGGTGAGCTCCTACGAGCGGTACTTC
V gene: TRBV5-1; D gene: TRBD1; clone size: -; J gene: TRBJ1-2; CDR3 protein: CASSTTGDQNYGYTF; CDR3 DNA: TGCGCCAGCAGCACCACAGGGGACCAGAACTATGGCTACACCTTC
V gene: TRBV9; D gene: -; clone size: -; J gene: TRBJ1-6; CDR3 protein: CASSDGYCNSPLHF; CDR3 DNA: TGTGCCAGCAGCGACGGTTACTGTAATTCACCCCTCCACTTT
V gene: TRBV12-3/TRBV12-4; D gene: TRBD1; clone size: few; J gene: TRBJ2-2; CDR3 protein: CASRPTGAGELFF; CDR3 DNA: TGTGCCAGCAGACCGACAGGGGCCGGGGAGCTGTTTTTT
V gene: TRBV7-2; D gene: -; clone size: -; J gene: TRBJ2-1; CDR3 protein: CASSLAPPGRNEQFF; CDR3 DNA: TGTGCCAGCAGCTTAGCGCCTCCCGGGAGAAATGAGCAGTTCTTC
V gene: TRBV5-5; D gene: -; clone size: -; J gene: TRBJ1-3; CDR3 protein: CASTETQGRDTIYF; CDR3 DNA: TGTGCCAGCACCGAAACACAGGGACGTGACACCATATATTTT
V gene: TRBV7-9; D gene: -; clone size: many; J gene: TRBJ2-1; CDR3 protein: CASTLGGLVVDEQFF; CDR3 DNA: TGTGCCAGCACTTTAGGTGGGCTAGTTGTAGATGAGCAGTTCTTC
V gene: TRBV6-5; D gene: -; clone size: many; J gene: TRBJ2-7; CDR3 protein: CASSYSTPGHLSYEQYF; CDR3 DNA: TGTGCCAGCAGTTACTCAACGCCGGGACATCTCTCCTACGAGCAGTACTTC
V gene: TRBV7-2; D gene: TRBD1; clone size: -; J gene: TRBJ2-2; CDR3 protein: CASSSLTGFGTGELFF; CDR3 DNA: TGTGCCAGCAGTTCACTGACAGGGTTCGGCACCGGGGAGCTGTTTTTT
V gene: TRBV7-6; D gene: -; clone size: -; J gene: TRBJ2-7; CDR3 protein: CASSVDVLNEQYF; CDR3 DNA: TGTGCCAGCAGCGTAGATGTTTTGAACGAGCAGTACTTC
V gene: TRBV5-6; D gene: TRBD2; clone size: -; J gene: TRBJ2-7; CDR3 protein: CASSLDERGAYNEQYF; CDR3 DNA: TGTGCCAGCAGCTTGGATGAGCGGGGGGCTTACAATGAGCAGTACTTC
V gene: TRBV12-3/TRBV12-4; D gene: -; clone size: -; J gene: TRBJ2-5; CDR3 protein: CASSPPLRNEQYF; CDR3 DNA: TGTGCCAGCAGCCCTCCCCTTCGCAATGAGCAGTACTTC
V gene: TRBV7-2; D gene: TRBD2; clone size: -; J gene: TRBJ2-5; CDR3 protein: CASSRGVAGETQYF; CDR3 DNA: TGTGCCAGCAGCCGGGGAGTAGCGGGGGAGACCCAGTACTTC
V gene: TRBV12-3/TRBV12-4; D gene: -; clone size: -; J gene: TRBJ1-4; CDR3 protein: CASSPGRTETNEKLFF; CDR3 DNA: TGTGCCAGCAGTCCCGGGCGGACAGAGACGAATGAAAAACTGTTTTTT
V gene: TRBV7-9; D gene: -; clone size: -; J gene: TRBJ2-1; CDR3 protein: CASSLLARGETQFF; CDR3 DNA: TGTGCCAGCAGCCTACTTGCCAGGGGAGAGACCCAGTTCTTC
V gene: TRBV4-3; D gene: -; clone size: -; J gene: TRBJ1-6; CDR3 protein: CASSQVVVRRNSPLHF; CDR3 DNA: TGCGCCAGCAGCCAGGTGGTGGTGCGTAGGAATTCACCCCTCCACTTT
V gene: TRBV10-3; D gene: -; clone size: many; J gene: TRBJ1-2; CDR3 protein: CAISPGQSGYGYTF; CDR3 DNA: TGTGCCATCAGCCCAGGACAGTCCGGGTATGGCTACACCTTC
V gene: TRBV7-2; D gene: -; clone size: -; J gene: TRBJ1-5; CDR3 protein: CASSLRRGTGNQPQHF; CDR3 DNA: TGTGCCAGCAGCTTAAGGAGGGGAACGGGCAATCAGCCCCAGCATTTT
V gene: TRBV12-3/TRBV12-4; D gene: TRBD2; clone size: -; J gene: TRBJ2-1; CDR3 protein: CASSPSTSGVYNEQFF; CDR3 DNA: TGTGCCAGCAGTCCGTCGACTAGCGGGGTTTACAATGAGCAGTTCTTC
V gene: TRBV9; D gene: TRBD2; clone size: few; J gene: TRBJ2-3; CDR3 protein: CASSVGTSGGQDTQYF; CDR3 DNA: TGTGCCAGCAGCGTAGGGACTAGCGGGGGGCAGGATACGCAGTATTTT
V gene: TRBV7-6; D gene: -; clone size: -; J gene: TRBJ1-2; CDR3 protein: CASSPRAGTDYGYTF; CDR3 DNA: TGTGCCAGCAGCCCCCGAGCCGGGACGGACTATGGCTACACCTTC
V gene: TRBV7-9; D gene: -; clone size: -; J gene: TRBJ2-2; CDR3 protein: CASSLESPNTGELFF; CDR3 DNA: TGTGCCAGCAGCTTAGAGTCGCCCAACACCGGGGAGCTGTTTTTT
V gene: TRBV28; D gene: -; clone size: -; J gene: TRBJ1-5; CDR3 protein: CASSPGQRNQPQHF; CDR3 DNA: TGTGCCAGCAGTCCCGGACAGAGAAATCAGCCCCAGCATTTT
V gene: TRBV4-1; D gene: -; clone size: -; J gene: TRBJ2-7; CDR3 protein: CASSQGEPYNEQYF; CDR3 DNA: TGCGCCAGCAGCCAGGGGGAACCCTACAATGAGCAGTACTTC
V gene: TRBV4-3; D gene: -; clone size: many; J gene: TRBJ2-1; CDR3 protein: CASSVSMGNNEQFF; CDR3 DNA: TGCGCCAGCAGCGTCTCGATGGGAAACAATGAGCAGTTCTTC
V gene: TRBV12-3/TRBV12-4; D gene: -; clone size: many; J gene: TRBJ2-7; CDR3 protein: CASSLRQGGIEQYF; CDR3 DNA: TGTGCCAGCAGTTTAAGGCAGGGGGGGATCGAGCAGTACTTC
V gene: TRBV4-3; D gene: -; clone size: once; J gene: TRBJ2-7; CDR3 protein: CASSQDKQGYEQYF; CDR3 DNA: TGCGCCAGCAGCCAAGATAAACAAGGCTACGAGCAGTACTTC
V gene: TRBV5-1; D gene: -; clone size: -; J gene: TRBJ1-4; CDR3 protein: CASSLGALDGREKLFF; CDR3 DNA: TGCGCCAGCAGCTTGGGGGCCCTGGACGGGAGAGAAAAACTGTTTTTT
V gene: TRBV11-2; D gene: TRBD2; clone size: -; J gene: TRBJ2-5; CDR3 protein: CASSLEWTRYETQYF; CDR3 DNA: TGTGCCAGCAGCTTAGAGTGGACTAGATACGAGACCCAGTACTTC
V gene: TRBV4-2; D gene: -; clone size: many; J gene: TRBJ2-7; CDR3 protein: CASSQDGGRSYEQYF; CDR3 DNA: TGTGCCAGCAGCCAAGATGGGGGGCGATCCTACGAGCAGTACTTC
V gene: TRBV24-1; D gene: TRBD1; clone size: -; J gene: TRBJ2-5; CDR3 protein: CATSQRGRETQYF; CDR3 DNA: TGTGCCACCAGTCAAAGGGGGCGGGAGACCCAGTACTTC
V gene: TRBV11-2; D gene: -; clone size: -; J gene: TRBJ2-5; CDR3 protein: CASSPLFAGARVRETQYF; CDR3 DNA: TGTGCCAGCAGCCCCCTTTTTGCAGGGGCGCGAGTCCGAGAGACCCAGTACTTC
V gene: TRBV20-1; D gene: -; clone size: few; J gene: TRBJ2-5; CDR3 protein: CSARRALETQYF; CDR3 DNA: TGCAGTGCTAGACGGGCTCTAGAGACCCAGTACTTC
V gene: TRBV11-2; D gene: -; clone size: few; J gene: TRBJ2-3; CDR3 protein: CASSLETLGTDTQYF; CDR3 DNA: TGTGCCAGCAGCTTAGAAACGTTAGGCACAGATACGCAGTATTTT